Listed here are 24 T cell receptor beta chains from one sample, sequenced in a study of shared clonotypes between healthy human individuals. The assay was immunoSEQ multiplex PCR, and TCRdb's table has in-frame clones only and misses some. The top ten clones hold around 0.4% of a sample with about 2.4 million clones, 93% of them seen once. The sample consisted of naive CD4+ T cells from PBMCs. Subset denoted: CD45RA+ positively selected. The receptor source for this set is a young man in good health. Some clones in this sample may be carry-over from other donors' samples.

This chain uses TRBV5-1 with TRBJ2-1; 10 bases align to TRBD2. CDR3 length: 18 residues. CDR1 and CDR2 from the germline V gene are SGHRS and YFSETQ. The V gene end was trimmed by 0 bases and the J gene end by 0 bases; junction bases not matched to a gene: 6. The CDR3 bases are TGCGCCAGCAGCTTGGCCACAGTAGCGGGAGGCTCCTACAATGAGCAGTTCTTC. Encoded protein: CASSLATVAGGSYNEQFF.

Here the CDR3 reads CASSLRARLVNTGELFF. The CDR3 coding sequence is TGTGCCAGCAGCTTAAGGGCGCGGTTAGTGAACACCGGGGAGCTGTTTTTT. The chain is built from TRBV7-2 and TRBJ2-2; the D is unclear. The CDR3 is made up of 17 amino acids. Germline CDR1 and CDR2: SGHTA and FQGNSA. Deletions cut 2 bases from V and 1 base from J, with 14 bases between.

The gene calls are TRBV28 and TRBJ1-2; a possible D gene is TRBD1 (6 bases). Germline CDR1 reads MDHEN; CDR2 reads SYDVKM. V lost 5 bases and J 1 base, leaving 14 bases between the germline ends. The CDR3 contains 15 residues. CDR3 sequence reads: CASSATQGLNYGYTF. The DNA for the CDR3 is TGTGCCAGCAGTGCCACCCAGGGGCTTAACTATGGCTACACCTTC.

This clone was seen once. The J gene is TRBJ2-1, the V gene TRBV19; no clear D. The CDR3 length is 13 residues. The V gene lost 5 bases and the J gene lost 10 bases, with 15 bases spanning the gap. CDR1 LNHDA and CDR2 SQIVND come from the germline V gene (reference sequence). CDR3 bases: TGTGCCAGTAGTTCGTTACTTGCCTGGGAGCAGTTCTTC. Protein sequence: CASSSLLAWEQFF.

This chain uses TRBV6-6 with TRBJ1-4, with D possibly TRBD1 on 6 matching bases. The CDR3 is 11 amino acids. Germline V CDR1 and CDR2: MNHNY, SVGAGI (reference sequence). V was pared by 8 bases and J by 7 bases, with 8 bases between. CDR3 coding DNA: TGTGCCAGCGGACAGACTGAAAAACTGTTTTTT. Encoded protein: CASGQTEKLFF.

This chain uses TRBV29-1 with TRBJ2-6, with D unclear. Germline CDR1 SQVTM, CDR2 ANQGSEA. There are 13 residues in the CDR3. The germline V and J ends were trimmed by 6 bases and 2 bases, with 8 bases remaining between them. The CDR3 loop reads CSVSAAGANVLTF. Here the CDR3 DNA reads TGCAGCGTATCAGCCGCTGGGGCCAACGTCCTGACTTTC.

The chain is built from TRBV6-6 and TRBJ2-1; a possible D gene is TRBD1 (8 bases). The CDR3 runs 14 residues. Trimming pared 9 bases from V and 5 bases from J, leaving 17 bases between. The V gene's germline CDR1 is MNHNY and CDR2 SVGAGI (reference sequence). CDR3 bases: TGTGCCAGTCAGCGGGACAGGATAAACAATGAGCAGTTCTTC. Amino acid sequence: CASQRDRINNEQFF.

The chain recombines TRBV19 with TRBJ1-4; 7 positions match TRBD1. Per the germline V gene, CDR1 is LNHDA and CDR2 is SQIVND (reference sequence). The CDR3 runs to 13 residues. The V segment lost 7 bases and the J segment 6 bases; nucleotides outside the gene matches: 5. CDR3 region: CASMSRGDEKLFF. CDR3 DNA sequence: TGTGCCAGTATGTCCAGGGGGGATGAAAAACTGTTTTTT.

V gene TRBV27 combines with J gene TRBJ1-5; D is unclear. V was pared by 0 bases and J by 3 bases, with 6 bases between. Per germline, CDR1 MNHEY and CDR2 SMNVEV (reference sequence). This CDR3 region has 14 residues. The CDR3 region is CASSLSGYNQPQHF. CDR3 coding DNA: TGTGCCAGCAGTTTATCGGGTTACAATCAGCCCCAGCATTTT.

The rearrangement uses TRBV28 and TRBJ2-5, with 13 nucleotides matching TRBD2. The CDR3 is 16 residues long. V was pared by 5 bases and J by 5 bases, with 8 bases of the junction left unmatched. The V gene's germline CDR1 is MDHEN and CDR2 SYDVKM. CDR3 coding DNA: TGTGCCAGCAGTCTATATGGGACTAGCGGGATTGAGACCCAGTACTTC. Protein: CASSLYGTSGIETQYF.

The chain is built from TRBV7-3 and TRBJ2-5; 7 nucleotides line up with TRBD2. V gave up 5 bases and J gave up 5 bases; unmatched junction bases: 5. Per germline, CDR1 SGHTA and CDR2 FQGTGA. This CDR3 has 13 residues. CDR3 sequence (DNA): TGTGCCAGCAGCGTGGGAGGGCCTGAGACCCAGTACTTC. As protein: CASSVGGPETQYF. The entire variable domain, with the rest obtained from reference TRBV7-3 and TRBJ2-5, is as follows: GAGVSQTPSNKVTEKGKYVELRCDPISGHTALYWYRQSLGQGPEFLIYFQGTGAADDSGLPNDRFFAVRPEGSVSTLKIQRTERGDSAVYLCASSVGGPETQYFGPGTRLLVL.

A word on this clone: This sample includes further DNA sequences coding for the same CDR3. This chain connects TRBV18 to TRBJ1-4; D is possibly TRBD1 (5 bases). Germline CDR1 reads KGHSH; CDR2 reads LQKENI. V was trimmed by 2 bases and J by 4 bases, leaving 14 bases between them. The CDR3 totals 16 residues. The CDR3 is CASSPRTGGSNEKLFF. CDR3 DNA: TGTGCCAGCTCACCAAGGACCGGGGGTAGTAATGAAAAACTGTTTTTT.

This clone was counted once. The V gene is TRBV4-2, the J gene TRBJ1-2; 11 bases are shared with TRBD1. With 1 base clipped from V and 7 bases from J, the junction kept 14 bases outside the gene matches. This CDR3 comprises 18 residues. Germline CDR1 and CDR2: LGHNA and YNFKEQ. CDR3 residues: CASSQGSGTGGYQAGYTF. The CDR3 DNA follows: TGTGCCAGCAGCCAAGGGTCCGGGACAGGGGGGTATCAGGCTGGCTACACCTTC.

The genes are TRBV29-1 and TRBJ2-7, with D perhaps matching TRBD1 (6 bases). The germline gives CDR1 SQVTM, CDR2 ANQGSEA. The CDR3 has 15 residues. Trimming removed 6 bases at V and 0 bases at J, with 18 bases between. The CDR3, as DNA: TGCAGCGTCGCGACCGGGACACAAGTCTCCTACGAGCAGTACTTC. Its translation is CSVATGTQVSYEQYF.

This clone was picked up one time. This chain connects TRBV6-1 to TRBJ1-5; D uncertain. The CDR3 contains 12 residues. V shed 2 bases and J shed 5 bases, with 4 bases lying between them. Germline CDR1 MNHNS, CDR2 SASEGT. CDR3 DNA sequence: TGTGCCAGCAGTGAATCGGATCAGCCCCAGCATTTT. This codes for CASSESDQPQHF.

Regarding this clone: The germline gene is not matched at one end of the junction; a read error may be the cause. J is TRBJ2-3 and V is TRBV9, with 12 nucleotides matching TRBD2. The CDR3 totals 16 residues. Per germline, CDR1 SGDLS and CDR2 YYNGEE. CDR3 protein: CASSPLGLAGTNTQYF. The CDR3 DNA is TGTGCCAGCAGCCCATTGGGACTAGCGGGCACAAATACGCAGTATTTT.

The genes are TRBV9 and TRBJ2-6; TRBD2 matches at 15 bases. CDR1 and CDR2 from the germline V gene are SGDLS and YYNGEE. Trimming cost V 4 bases and J 0 bases; bases outside gene matches: 8. This CDR3 is built from 20 residues. CDR3 in amino acids: CASSSSGLAGGSSGANVLTF. For the CDR3, the DNA is TGTGCCAGCAGCTCTTCGGGACTAGCGGGAGGTTCCTCTGGGGCCAACGTCCTGACTTTC.

A remark on this clone: Additional DNA sequences in this sample encode the identical CDR3. The V gene is TRBV6-5, the J gene TRBJ2-7, with 8 nucleotides matching TRBD2. The ends lost 6 bases at V and 0 bases at J; junction bases unmatched: 7. The CDR3 extends over 15 amino acids. Germline V lookup: CDR1 MNHEY, CDR2 SVGAGI. CDR3 protein: CASRLQRESSYEQYF. DNA of the CDR3: TGTGCCAGCAGATTGCAGCGGGAGTCCTCCTACGAGCAGTACTTC.

This clone was recorded once. The chain carries TRBV7-3 and TRBJ2-1; 14 bases line up with TRBD2. The V gene end was trimmed by 5 bases and the J gene end by 7 bases; junction bases not matched to a gene: 16. Looked up from germline, CDR1 is SGHTA and CDR2 is FQGTGA. The CDR3 length is 19 residues. The CDR3 coding sequence is TGTGCCAGCAGCCCCCGGATGACTAGCGGGAGGGCCTATGAGAATGAGCAGTTCTTC. Translated, it gives CASSPRMTSGRAYENEQFF.

The gene calls are TRBV7-9 and TRBJ2-2, with D hard to call. The germline V and J ends were trimmed by 7 bases and 1 base, with 7 bases remaining between them. CDR1 and CDR2 from the germline V gene are SEHNR and FQNEAQ (reference sequence). The CDR3 is made up of 13 amino acids. This chain's CDR3 is CASTRGNTGELFF. CDR3 sequence (DNA): TGTGCCAGCACCCGTGGGAACACCGGGGAGCTGTTTTTT.

This chain connects TRBV5-8 to TRBJ1-4; 9 bases fit TRBD1. Germline CDR1 and CDR2: SGHTS and YDEGEE. The CDR3 contains 15 residues. V gave up 5 bases and J gave up 2 bases; unmatched junction bases: 4. CDR3 amino acids: CASSYGQGTNEKLFF. CDR3 DNA sequence: TGTGCCAGCAGTTATGGACAGGGGACTAATGAAAAACTGTTTTTT.

Concerning this clone itself: This sample also contains other DNA sequences that code for the same CDR3. V and J are TRBV5-1 and TRBJ2-5; TRBD2 matches 8 bases. The germline gives CDR1 SGHRS, CDR2 YFSETQ. The CDR3 is 15 residues long. V was pared by 0 bases and J by 2 bases, with 3 bases of the junction left unmatched. The chain's CDR3 is CASSLGLAQQETQYF. As DNA, the CDR3 is TGCGCCAGCAGCTTGGGACTAGCGCAACAAGAGACCCAGTACTTC.

This clone was found a few times. This chain joins TRBV28 and TRBJ1-1; D unclear. Deletions cut 7 bases from V and 7 bases from J, with 7 bases between. The germline gives CDR1 MDHEN, CDR2 SYDVKM. CDR3 length equals 10 residues. In DNA form, the CDR3 reads TGTGCCAGCATGAAGGGTGAAGCTTTCTTT. Amino acids: CASMKGEAFF.

This chain links TRBV29-1 with TRBJ1-5; no reliable D call. Per germline, CDR1 SQVTM and CDR2 ANQGSEA. Between the trimmed V and J ends, which lost 4 bases and 7 bases, there was a span of 14 bases. The CDR3 sequence is 13 residues long. The CDR3 sequence: CSVGMYSGQPQHF. The CDR3 DNA follows: TGCAGCGTTGGAATGTACAGCGGGCAGCCCCAGCATTTT.